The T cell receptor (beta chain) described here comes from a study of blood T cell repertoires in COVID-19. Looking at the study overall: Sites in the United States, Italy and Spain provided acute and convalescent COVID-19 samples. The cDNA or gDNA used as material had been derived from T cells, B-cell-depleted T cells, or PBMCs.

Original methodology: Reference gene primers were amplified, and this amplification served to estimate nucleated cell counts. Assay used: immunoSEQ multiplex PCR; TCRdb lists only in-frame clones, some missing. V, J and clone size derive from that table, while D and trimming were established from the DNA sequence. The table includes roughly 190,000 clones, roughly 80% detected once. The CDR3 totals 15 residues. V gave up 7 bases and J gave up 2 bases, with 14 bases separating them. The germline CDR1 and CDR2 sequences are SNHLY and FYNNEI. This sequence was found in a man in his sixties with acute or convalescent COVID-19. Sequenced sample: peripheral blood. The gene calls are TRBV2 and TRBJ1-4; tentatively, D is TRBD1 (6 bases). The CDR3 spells CASTFGGATNEKLFF. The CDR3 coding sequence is TGTGCCAGCACTTTTGGGGGGGCGACTAATGAAAAACTGTTTTTT.